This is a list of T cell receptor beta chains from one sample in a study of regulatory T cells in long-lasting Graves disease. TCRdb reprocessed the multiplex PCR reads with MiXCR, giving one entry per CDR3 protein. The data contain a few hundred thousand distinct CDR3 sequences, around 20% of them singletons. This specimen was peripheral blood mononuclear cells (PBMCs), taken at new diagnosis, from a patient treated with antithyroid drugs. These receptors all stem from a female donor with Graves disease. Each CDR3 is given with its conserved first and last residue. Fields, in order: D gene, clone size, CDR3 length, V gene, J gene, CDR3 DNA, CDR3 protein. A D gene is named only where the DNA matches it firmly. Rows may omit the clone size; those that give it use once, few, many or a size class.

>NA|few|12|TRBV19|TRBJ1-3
TGTGCCAGTATGCGCTCTGGAAACACCATATATTTT
CASMRSGNTIYF
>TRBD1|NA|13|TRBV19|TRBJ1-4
TGTGCCAGTAGTATCGACAGGGACAAAAAACTGTTTTTT
CASSIDRDKKLFF
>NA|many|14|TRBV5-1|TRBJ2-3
TGCGCCAGCAGTCCATCGACTAGCACAGATACGCAGTATTTT
CASSPSTSTDTQYF
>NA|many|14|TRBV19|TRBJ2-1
TGTGCCAGTAAGGATTTTAGCTCCTACAATGAGCAGTTCTTC
CASKDFSSYNEQFF
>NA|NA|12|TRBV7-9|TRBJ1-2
TGTGCCAGCAGCTCAGGGGCCTATGGCTACACCTTC
CASSSGAYGYTF
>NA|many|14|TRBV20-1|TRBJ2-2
TGCAGTGCTAGTCAGGGGACTCAAACCGGGGAGCTGTTTTTT
CSASQGTQTGELFF
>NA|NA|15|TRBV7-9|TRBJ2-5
TGTGCCAGCAGCCGACGGACAGCGTACCAAGAGACCCAGTACTTC
CASSRRTAYQETQYF
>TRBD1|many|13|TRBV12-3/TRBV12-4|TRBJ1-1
TGTGCCAGCAGTCGAGACAGGGGGCCTGAAGCTTTCTTT
CASSRDRGPEAFF
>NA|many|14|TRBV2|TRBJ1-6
TGTGCCAGCAATAAGGGGGGGCTAGGATCACCCCTCCACTTT
CASNKGGLGSPLHF
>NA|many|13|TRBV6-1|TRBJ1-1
TGTGCCAGCAAGGGGATCCTGAACACTGAAGCTTTCTTT
CASKGILNTEAFF
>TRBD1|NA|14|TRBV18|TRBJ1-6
TGTGCCAGCTCACCAGGGACAGGGGATCCACCCCTCCACTTT
CASSPGTGDPPLHF
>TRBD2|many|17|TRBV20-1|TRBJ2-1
TGCAGTGCTAGAGAGGTAGGGCGGGGGGGAACCTACAATGAGCAGTTCTTC
CSAREVGRGGTYNEQFF
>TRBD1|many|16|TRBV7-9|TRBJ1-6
TGTGCCAGCAGCTCTACGGACAGGGATGGTAATTCACCCCTCCACTTT
CASSSTDRDGNSPLHF
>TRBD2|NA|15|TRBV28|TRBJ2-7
TGTGCCAGCAGCCAACTAGCGGGGGAGGCCTACGAGCAGTACTTC
CASSQLAGEAYEQYF
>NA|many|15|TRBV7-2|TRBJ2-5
TGTGCCAGCAGCTTAGGTACCGGCACAGGGGAGACCCAGTACTTC
CASSLGTGTGETQYF
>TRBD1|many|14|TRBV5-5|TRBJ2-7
TGTGCCAGCAGCTTGGTTCACAGGGGCGGCGAGCAGTACTTC
CASSLVHRGGEQYF
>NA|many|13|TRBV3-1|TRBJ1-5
TGTGCCAGCAGCCAAGTGACTGATCAGCCCCAGCATTTT
CASSQVTDQPQHF
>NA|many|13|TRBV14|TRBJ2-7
TGTGCCAGCAGCCCGTCCCCATTCTACGAGCAGTACTTC
CASSPSPFYEQYF
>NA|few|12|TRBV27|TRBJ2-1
TGTGCCAGCAGGGTCATAACGGGGGAGCAGTTCTTC
CASRVITGEQFF
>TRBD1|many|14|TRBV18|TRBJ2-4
TGTGCCAGCTCACCCGGGACAGGGGGAAACATTCAGTACTTC
CASSPGTGGNIQYF
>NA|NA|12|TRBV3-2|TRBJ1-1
TGTGCCAGCAGCCCTTATTACACTGAAGCTTTCTTT
CASSPYYTEAFF
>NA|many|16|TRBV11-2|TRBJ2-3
TGTGCCAGCAGCCAGGGGCGGATCAGAGTGGGAGATACGCAGTATTTT
CASSQGRIRVGDTQYF
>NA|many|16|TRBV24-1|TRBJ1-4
TGTGCCACCAGTGCCGGAGGACAGTCAACTAATGAAAAACTGTTTTTT
CATSAGGQSTNEKLFF
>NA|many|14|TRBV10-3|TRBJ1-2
TGTGCCATCAGTGAGTCGATCCAGGGTGGCGGCTACACCTTC
CAISESIQGGGYTF
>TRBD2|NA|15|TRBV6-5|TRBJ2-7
TGTGCCAGCAGTTACTCCGGACTAGACTCCTACGAGCAGTACTTC
CASSYSGLDSYEQYF
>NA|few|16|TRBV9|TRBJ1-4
TGTGCCAGCAGCCCTGGGGGGAGCGCAACTAATGAAAAACTGTTTTTT
CASSPGGSATNEKLFF
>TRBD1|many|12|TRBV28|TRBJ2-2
TGTGCCAGCAGGCAGGGGGCCGGGGAGCTGTTTTTT
CASRQGAGELFF
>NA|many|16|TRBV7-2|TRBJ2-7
TGTGCCAGCAGCGTAAACGCCGGGACTCGAAACTACGAGCAGTACTTC
CASSVNAGTRNYEQYF
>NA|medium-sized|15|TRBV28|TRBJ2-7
TGTGCCAGCAGTTCCCGACAGGGCCGGGGGTACGAGCAGTACTTC
CASSSRQGRGYEQYF
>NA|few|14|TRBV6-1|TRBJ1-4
TGTGCCAGCGGAACAGACGGATTTAATGAAAAACTGTTTTTT
CASGTDGFNEKLFF
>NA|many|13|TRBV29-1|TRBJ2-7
TGCAGCGTTGAAGTGGCCAGATCAGGCGAGCAGTACTTC
CSVEVARSGEQYF
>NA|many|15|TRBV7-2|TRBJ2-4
TGTGCCAGCAGCCTTTGGCAGGGCGGCAAAAACATTCAGTACTTC
CASSLWQGGKNIQYF
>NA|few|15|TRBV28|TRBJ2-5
NA
CASSSSTGRLETQYF
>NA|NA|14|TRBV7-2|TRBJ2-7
TGTGCCAGCAGCTCTGGACAGTATTCCTACGAGCAGTACTTC
CASSSGQYSYEQYF
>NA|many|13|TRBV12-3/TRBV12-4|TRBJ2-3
TGTGCCAGCAGTAACAGGGAAACAGATACGCAGTATTTT
CASSNRETDTQYF
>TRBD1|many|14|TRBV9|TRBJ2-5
TGTGCCAGCAGTCAAGGTGGACAGGGAGAGACCCAGTACTTC
CASSQGGQGETQYF
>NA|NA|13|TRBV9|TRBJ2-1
TGTGCCAGCAGCGCCGATACGTACAATGAGCAGTTCTTC
CASSADTYNEQFF
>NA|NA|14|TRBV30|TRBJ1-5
TGTGCCTGGAGTAAGCGGCGGGGCAATCAGCCCCAGCATTTT
CAWSKRRGNQPQHF
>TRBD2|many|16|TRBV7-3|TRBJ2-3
TGTGCCAGCAGCTTAAGGGCTAGCGGGGGCACAGATACGCAGTATTTT
CASSLRASGGTDTQYF
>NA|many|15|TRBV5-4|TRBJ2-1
TGTGCCAGCAGCTTGGGCTTACAAGGGGCGGATGAGCAGTTCTTC
CASSLGLQGADEQFF
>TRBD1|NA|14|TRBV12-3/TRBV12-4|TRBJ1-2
TGTGCCAGCAGTCCTCACGGGACAGCCTATGGCTACACCTTC
CASSPHGTAYGYTF